Shown below are 4 T cell receptor beta chains from a single sample sequenced in a study of blood T cells in healthy people across ages (dated by TCRdb to the mid-2010s). Libraries were prepared through 5' RACE. Sequencing took place on an Illumina HiSeq 2500. A second PCR of roughly 7 to 11 cycles was performed with a sample-barcoded 5' primer and a J-beta primer mix. The public reads were quality trimmed at Q25 with fastp and then assembled into clones with MiXCR by TCRdb, keeping productive beta chains. Entries are consolidated by CDR3 protein sequence, retaining the most common genes and DNA. Here the sample has around 990,000 distinct CDR3 sequences; approximately 26% occur a single time. The ten largest account for 0.65% to 0.75% of the sample. These data were likewise used in another study, on T cells of mothers and their children.

Sequenced sample: blood. All receptors come from a girl aged 2 to 10 in good health.

V gene TRBV5-1 combines with J gene TRBJ1-2; no definite D call. Trimming left V 0 bases short and J 3 bases short, with 9 bases between. The length of the CDR3 is 14 residues. Germline loops: CDR1 SGHRS, CDR2 YFSETQ. CDR3 DNA: TGCGCCAGCAGCTTGGAGGGTTTCGACTATGGCTACACCTTC. Its translation: CASSLEGFDYGYTF.

The J gene is TRBJ2-1, the V gene TRBV7-9; D uncertain. This CDR3 contains 10 residues. The V end lost 6 bases, the J end lost 9 bases, and 6 bases lay between the germline ends. CDR1 is SEHNR and CDR2 is FQNEAQ in the germline V gene (reference sequence). The CDR3 sequence is CASSISEQFF. The DNA of the CDR3 is TGTGCCAGCAGTATAAGTGAGCAGTTCTTC.

This clonotype has more than one count but fewer than ten. This may come from a read error, since a much larger clone is one base off. The chain uses TRBV12-3 or TRBV12-4 and TRBJ2-1, with D possibly matching TRBD1 (6 bases). The CDR3 length is 14 residues. The CDR3 nucleotides are TGTGTCAGCAGTTTACAGGGAATTTGGTATGAGCAGTTCTTC. Translation: CVSSLQGIWYEQFF.

CDR3 amino acids: CATSSRGQMRAFF. CDR3 coding DNA: TGTGCCACCAGCAGCCGGGGCCAAATGAGGGCTTTCTTT. The J gene is TRBJ1-1, the V gene TRBV15, with D possibly being TRBD1 (5 bases). The CDR3 is 13 residues long. V gave up 3 bases and J gave up 11 bases, with 16 bases separating them. CDR1 and CDR2 from the germline V gene are LNHNV and YYDKDF (reference sequence).